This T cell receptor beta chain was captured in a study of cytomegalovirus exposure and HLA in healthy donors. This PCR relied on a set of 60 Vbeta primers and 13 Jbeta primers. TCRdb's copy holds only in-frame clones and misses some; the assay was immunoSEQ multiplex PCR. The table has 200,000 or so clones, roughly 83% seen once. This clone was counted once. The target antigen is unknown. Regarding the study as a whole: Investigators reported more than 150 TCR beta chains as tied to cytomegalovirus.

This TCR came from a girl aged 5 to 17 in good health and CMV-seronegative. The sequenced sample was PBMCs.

The CDR3 DNA reads as TGTGCCTCTAGGGCACGGGGGTGGACCGGGGAGCTGTTTTTT. This encodes CASRARGWTGELFF. The J gene is TRBJ2-2, the V gene TRBV19, with D possibly being TRBD2 (6 bases). The germline V gene has CDR1 LNHDA and CDR2 SQIVND (reference sequence). V was shortened by 11 bases and J by 5 bases, with 18 bases between the two germline ends. The CDR3 runs to 14 residues.